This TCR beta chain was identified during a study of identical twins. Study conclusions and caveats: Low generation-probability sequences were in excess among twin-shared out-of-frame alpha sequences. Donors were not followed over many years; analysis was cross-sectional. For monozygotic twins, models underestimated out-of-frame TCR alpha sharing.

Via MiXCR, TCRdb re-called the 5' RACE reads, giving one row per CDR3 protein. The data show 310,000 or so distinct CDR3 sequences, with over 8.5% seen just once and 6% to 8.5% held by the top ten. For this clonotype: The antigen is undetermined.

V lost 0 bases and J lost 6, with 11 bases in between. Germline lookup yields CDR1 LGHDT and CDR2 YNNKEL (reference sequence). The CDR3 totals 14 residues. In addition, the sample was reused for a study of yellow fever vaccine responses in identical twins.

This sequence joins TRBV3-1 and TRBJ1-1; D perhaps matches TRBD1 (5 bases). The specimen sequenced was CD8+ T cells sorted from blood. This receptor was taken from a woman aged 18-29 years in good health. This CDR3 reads CASSQDQGWPEAFF. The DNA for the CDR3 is TGTGCCAGCAGCCAAGATCAGGGATGGCCTGAAGCTTTCTTT.